One sample yielded the 15 T cell receptor beta chains listed below, sequenced in a study of blood T cell dynamics during melanoma immunotherapy. Here immunoSEQ multiplex PCR was the method, and the copy in TCRdb shows in-frame clones only, minus some. The sample records 9,500 to 14,000 clones, approximately 90% being singletons. Indicated time point: week 3, after first cycle of checkpoint inhibitor. This material consisted of blood, taken from a patient treated with checkpoint blockade. Source of these receptors: a human donor with melanoma.

CDR3 loop: CASSYSPYPGGEQYF. CDR3 DNA sequence: TGTGCCAGCAGTTACTCGCCATACCCAGGCGGCGAGCAGTACTTC. This chain connects TRBV6-5 to TRBJ2-5; D ambiguous. The tail of the sequence fits TRBJ2-7 better, so the J call may be wrong. The CDR3 consists of 15 residues. Per the germline V gene, CDR1 is MNHEY and CDR2 is SVGAGI.

The chain uses TRBV4-1 and TRBJ2-3; no clear D. The germline gives CDR1 MGHRA, CDR2 YSYEKL. CDR3 size: 14 residues. V was cut by 2 bases and J by 2 bases, with 8 bases left in between. This chain's CDR3 is CASSQRLTTDTQYF. DNA of the CDR3: TGCGCCAGCAGCCAAAGGCTCACCACAGATACGCAGTATTTT.

This sequence joins TRBV4-3 and TRBJ1-3; D gene unclear. Germline V gives CDR1 LGHNA, CDR2 YSLEER. V gave up 3 bases and J gave up 3 bases, with 12 bases separating them. The CDR3 totals 15 residues. CDR3 amino acids: CASSHAQDGGNTIYF. The DNA for the CDR3 is TGCGCCAGCAGCCATGCCCAGGACGGTGGAAACACCATATATTTT.

CDR3 in DNA: TGTGCCAGCAGCTCCGTTACAGGGGGGTGGACAGATACGCAGTATTTT. Encoded protein: CASSSVTGGWTDTQYF. This chain joins TRBV7-9 and TRBJ2-3; 8 nucleotides line up with TRBD1. With V trimmed by 4 bases and J by 3 bases, 9 bases remained unmatched. The CDR3 spans 16 residues. Germline V gives CDR1 SEHNR, CDR2 FQNEAQ (reference sequence).

This chain uses TRBV7-3 with TRBJ2-1; no clear D. Germline CDR1 and CDR2: SGHTA and FQGTGA. This CDR3 contains 13 residues. Trimming stripped 1 base from V and 4 bases from J, with 5 bases between. The CDR3 loop reads CASSLRSYNEQFF. Here the CDR3 DNA reads TGTGCCAGCAGCTTAAGGTCATACAATGAGCAGTTCTTC.

This chain connects TRBV4-2 to TRBJ1-5; no firm D call. V lost 0 bases and J 4 bases, leaving 7 bases between the germline ends. The CDR3 is 14 amino acids. The germline V gene has CDR1 LGHNA and CDR2 YNFKEQ. CDR3 region: CASSQETSNQPQHF. The DNA of the CDR3 is TGTGCCAGCAGCCAAGAGACTTCAAATCAGCCCCAGCATTTT.

The chain has TRBV7-9 and TRBJ2-7; the match to TRBD1 covers 7 bases. This CDR3 comprises 13 residues. Unmatched junction bases numbered 3, after V lost 5 bases and J lost 2 bases. Germline V gene sequence: CDR1 SEHNR, CDR2 FQNEAQ (reference sequence). CDR3 sequence reads: CASSPGGAYEQYF. The CDR3 coding sequence is TGTGCCAGCAGCCCAGGGGGTGCCTACGAGCAGTACTTC. Variable domain in full (rest from reference TRBV7-9 and TRBJ2-7): DTGVSQNPRHKITKRGQNVTFRCDPISEHNRLYWYRQTLGQGPEFLTYFQNEAQLEKSRLLSDRFSAERPKGSFSTLEIQRTEQGDSAMYLCASSPGGAYEQYFGPGTRLTVT.

This clone was observed a handful of times. J is TRBJ1-2 and V is TRBV4-1; D is unresolved. Germline V gene data show CDR1 as MGHRA and CDR2 as YSYEKL. This CDR3 spans 13 amino acids. V lost 4 bases and J lost 4, with 10 bases in between. CDR3 residues: CASSPEGGYGYTF. Written as DNA, the CDR3 is TGCGCCAGCAGCCCCGAGGGAGGCTATGGCTACACCTTC.

The chain links TRBV6-4 to TRBJ2-3, with unresolved D. V was pared by 6 bases and J by 8 bases, with 15 bases between. The CDR3 loop spans 13 amino acids. The germline V gene has CDR1 MRHNA and CDR2 SNTAGT. The CDR3 loop reads CASSPSTLGTQYF. The CDR3 DNA follows: TGTGCCAGCAGCCCCTCGACCCTCGGTACGCAGTATTTT.

The V and J genes are TRBV19 and TRBJ2-5; weak D call: TRBD1 (5 bases). Germline CDR1 is LNHDA and CDR2 is SQIVND (reference sequence). The length of the CDR3 is 14 residues. The V end was cut by 0 bases, the J end by 4 bases, with 9 bases between. The chain's CDR3 is CASSIDLQGETQYF. Written as DNA, the CDR3 is TGTGCCAGTAGTATAGATCTCCAGGGAGAGACCCAGTACTTC.

This clone has a handful of counts. The genes are TRBV19 and TRBJ2-3; D is possibly TRBD2 (8 bases). Trimming stripped 4 bases from V and 5 bases from J, with 19 bases between. The V gene's germline CDR1 is LNHDA and CDR2 SQIVND (reference sequence). The CDR3 has 16 amino acids. The CDR3 sequence: CASSRAGQAGGDTQYF. The CDR3 DNA sequence: TGTGCCAGTAGTAGGGCCGGACAGGCGGGGGGAGATACGCAGTATTTT.

This rearrangement joins TRBV19 to TRBJ1-5; D perhaps matches TRBD1 (5 bases). Germline V gives CDR1 LNHDA, CDR2 SQIVND (reference sequence). Trimming removed 3 bases from V and 1 base from J, with 13 bases in between. The CDR3 runs to 16 residues. The chain's CDR3 is CASSIPQGTSNQPQHF. The CDR3 DNA follows: TGTGCCAGTAGTATCCCCCAGGGTACGAGCAATCAGCCCCAGCATTTT.

A remark on this clone: This sample includes further DNA sequences coding for the same CDR3. The rearrangement links TRBV27 to TRBJ1-2, with 8 positions matching TRBD1. This CDR3 has 14 residues. After removal of 5 bases from V and 4 bases from J, the junction contained 6 bases not matched to a gene. Germline CDR1 MNHEY, CDR2 SMNVEV (reference sequence). The CDR3 coding sequence is TGTGCCAGCAGTCCCCAGGACAGGGTCTATGGCTACACCTTC. It encodes CASSPQDRVYGYTF.

The rearrangement joins TRBV13 to TRBJ2-5; a possible D gene is TRBD1 (6 bases). V was cut by 3 bases and J by 7 bases, with 9 bases left in between. The germline V gene encodes CDR1 PRHDT and CDR2 FYEKMQ (reference sequence). This CDR3 spans 12 amino acids. The CDR3 DNA is TGTGCCAGCAGCTTGGGGGCTGCGACCCAGTACTTC. It is translated as CASSLGAATQYF.

V usage is TRBV6-5 and J usage is TRBJ1-4; the match to TRBD1 covers 9 bases. Germline V CDR1 and CDR2: MNHEY, SVGAGI. The V gene end was trimmed by 2 bases and the J gene end by 12 bases; junction bases not matched to a gene: 1. CDR3 length equals 12 residues. The CDR3 protein is CASSYRTGELFF. The CDR3 bases are TGTGCCAGCAGTTACCGGACAGGGGAACTGTTTTTT.